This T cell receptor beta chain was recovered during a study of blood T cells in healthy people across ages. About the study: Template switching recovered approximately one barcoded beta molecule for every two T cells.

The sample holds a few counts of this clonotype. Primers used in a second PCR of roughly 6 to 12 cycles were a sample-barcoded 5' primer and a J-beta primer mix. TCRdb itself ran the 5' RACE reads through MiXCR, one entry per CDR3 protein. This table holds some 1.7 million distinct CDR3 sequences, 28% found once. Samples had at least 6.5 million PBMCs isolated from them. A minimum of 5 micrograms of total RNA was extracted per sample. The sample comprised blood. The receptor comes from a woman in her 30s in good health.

In DNA, the CDR3 is TGTGCCAGCAGCCCCTTAGCGGGAGACACCTACAATGAGCAGTTCTTC. It specifies CASSPLAGDTYNEQFF. The J gene is TRBJ2-1, the V gene TRBV7-9; 9 nucleotides align to TRBD2. This CDR3 is 16 amino acids long. V dropped 5 bases and J dropped 2; count of bases not matched to a gene: 7. The germline CDR1 and CDR2 sequences are SEHNR and FQNEAQ (reference sequence). Combining the CDR3 with reference TRBV7-9 and TRBJ2-1 gives the whole variable domain DTGVSQNPRHKITKRGQNVTFRCDPISEHNRLYWYRQTLGQGPEFLTYFQNEAQLEKSRLLSDRFSAERPKGSFSTLEIQRTEQGDSAMYLCASSPLAGDTYNEQFFGPGTRLTVL.